A selection of T cell receptor beta chains follows, all from one sample in a study of blood T cell repertoires in COVID-19. Method: immunoSEQ multiplex PCR; TCRdb's copy keeps in-frame clones and lacks some. In the table there are around 340,000 clones, around four fifths of which are singletons. Material for sequencing was peripheral blood. All receptors derive from a man under 40 with active or convalescent COVID-19. Each CDR3 is given with its conserved first and last residue. D genes are given only for firm matches. Clone size is not always given. Where it is, it says once, few, many or a class for expanded clones.

v_call: TRBV6-2/TRBV6-3; j_call: TRBJ2-5; d_call: TRBD2; clone_size: .; cdr3_nt: TGTGCCAGCAGTTACAGGGTAGCGGGGAAAGAGACCCAGTACTTC; cdr3_aa: CASSYRVAGKETQYF
v_call: TRBV6-5; j_call: TRBJ2-2; d_call: TRBD2; clone_size: .; cdr3_nt: TGTGCCAGCAGTTACTCCGGACTAGCTGTCGGGGAGCTGTTTTTT; cdr3_aa: CASSYSGLAVGELFF
v_call: TRBV2; j_call: TRBJ1-2; d_call: TRBD1; clone_size: .; cdr3_nt: TGTGCCAGCAGTGGGGACAGGCACGGCTACACCTTC; cdr3_aa: CASSGDRHGYTF
v_call: TRBV6-5; j_call: TRBJ1-5; d_call: .; clone_size: few; cdr3_nt: TGTGCCAGCAGTTACCCCGGGGGGAGTCAGCCCCAGCATTTT; cdr3_aa: CASSYPGGSQPQHF
v_call: TRBV7-2; j_call: TRBJ1-2; d_call: TRBD1; clone_size: .; cdr3_nt: TGTGCCAGCGGGAATGACAGGGGGCGAGGCTACACCTTC; cdr3_aa: CASGNDRGRGYTF
v_call: TRBV12-3/TRBV12-4; j_call: TRBJ1-4; d_call: .; clone_size: .; cdr3_nt: TGTGCCAGCAGAGTTACAGGCGAGGAAAAACTGTTTTTT; cdr3_aa: CASRVTGEEKLFF
v_call: TRBV5-1; j_call: TRBJ2-2; d_call: .; clone_size: .; cdr3_nt: TGCGCCAGCAGCTTGGGCGGGGCAGGGACCGGGGAGCTGTTTTTT; cdr3_aa: CASSLGGAGTGELFF
v_call: TRBV24-1; j_call: TRBJ2-5; d_call: .; clone_size: once; cdr3_nt: TGTGCCACCAGTGACGCTAGGCCGGAGACCCAGTACTTC; cdr3_aa: CATSDARPETQYF
v_call: TRBV24-1; j_call: TRBJ1-5; d_call: .; clone_size: .; cdr3_nt: TGTGCCACCAGTGGCTCAGGGGACATGGCGGGCAATCAGCCCCAGCATTTT; cdr3_aa: CATSGSGDMAGNQPQHF
v_call: TRBV5-1; j_call: TRBJ2-3; d_call: TRBD2; clone_size: .; cdr3_nt: TGCGCCAGCAGTACTAGCGGGAGCACAGATACGCAGTATTTT; cdr3_aa: CASSTSGSTDTQYF
v_call: TRBV4-2; j_call: TRBJ1-6; d_call: TRBD1; clone_size: .; cdr3_nt: TGTGCCAGCAGCCAAGATACCCAGGGGGCCTCTTCACCCCTCCACTTT; cdr3_aa: CASSQDTQGASSPLHF